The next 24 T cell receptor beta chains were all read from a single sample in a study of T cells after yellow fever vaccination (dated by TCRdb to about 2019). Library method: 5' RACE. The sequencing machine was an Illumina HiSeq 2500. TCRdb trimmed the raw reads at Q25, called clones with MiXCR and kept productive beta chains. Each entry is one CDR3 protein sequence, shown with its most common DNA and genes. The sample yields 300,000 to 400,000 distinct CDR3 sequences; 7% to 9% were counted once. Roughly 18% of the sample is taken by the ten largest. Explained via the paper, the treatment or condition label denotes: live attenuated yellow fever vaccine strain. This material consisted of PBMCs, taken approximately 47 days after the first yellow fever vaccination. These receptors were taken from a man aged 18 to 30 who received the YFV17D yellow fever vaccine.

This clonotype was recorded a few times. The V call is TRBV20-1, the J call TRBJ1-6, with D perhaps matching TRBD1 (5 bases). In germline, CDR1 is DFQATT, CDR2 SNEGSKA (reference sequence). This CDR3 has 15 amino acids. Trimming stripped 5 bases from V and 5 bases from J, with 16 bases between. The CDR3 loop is CSALDRIGNNSPLHF. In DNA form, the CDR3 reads TGCAGTGCTTTAGACAGAATCGGTAATAATTCACCCCTCCACTTT.

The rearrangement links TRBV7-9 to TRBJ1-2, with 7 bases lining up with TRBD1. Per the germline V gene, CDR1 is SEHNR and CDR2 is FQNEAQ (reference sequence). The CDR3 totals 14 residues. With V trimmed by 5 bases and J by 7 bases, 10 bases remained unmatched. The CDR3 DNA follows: TGTGCCAGCAGCCATACAGGGGACGGCTTTGGCTACACCTTC. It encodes CASSHTGDGFGYTF.

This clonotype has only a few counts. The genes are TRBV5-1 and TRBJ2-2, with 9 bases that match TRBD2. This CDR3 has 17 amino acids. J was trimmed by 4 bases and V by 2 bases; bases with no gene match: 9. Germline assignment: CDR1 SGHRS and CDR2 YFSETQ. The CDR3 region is CASSLPGTSLGTGELFF. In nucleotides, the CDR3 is TGCGCCAGCAGCTTACCAGGGACTAGCTTGGGCACCGGGGAGCTGTTTTTT.

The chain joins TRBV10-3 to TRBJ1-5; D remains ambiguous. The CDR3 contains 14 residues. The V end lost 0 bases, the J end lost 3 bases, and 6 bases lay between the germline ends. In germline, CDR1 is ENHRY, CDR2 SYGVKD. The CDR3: CAISESVDNQPQHF. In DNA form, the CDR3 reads TGTGCCATCAGTGAGTCGGTGGACAATCAGCCCCAGCATTTT.

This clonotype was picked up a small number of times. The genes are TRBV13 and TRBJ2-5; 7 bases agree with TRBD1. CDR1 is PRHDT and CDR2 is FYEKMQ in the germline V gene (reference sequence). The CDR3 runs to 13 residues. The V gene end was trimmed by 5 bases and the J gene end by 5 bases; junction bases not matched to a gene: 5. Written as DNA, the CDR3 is TGTGCCAGCAGCCCCGGACAGGAGGAGACCCAGTACTTC. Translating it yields CASSPGQEETQYF.

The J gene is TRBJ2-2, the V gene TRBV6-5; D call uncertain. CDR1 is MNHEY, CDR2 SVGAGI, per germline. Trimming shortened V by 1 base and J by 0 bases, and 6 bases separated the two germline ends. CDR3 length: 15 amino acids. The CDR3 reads CASSYLGTNTGELFF. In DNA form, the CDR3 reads TGTGCCAGCAGTTACTTAGGGACGAACACCGGGGAGCTGTTTTTT.

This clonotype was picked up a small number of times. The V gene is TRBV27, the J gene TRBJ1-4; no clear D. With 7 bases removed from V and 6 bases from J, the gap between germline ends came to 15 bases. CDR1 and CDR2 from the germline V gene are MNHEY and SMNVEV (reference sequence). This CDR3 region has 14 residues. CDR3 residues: CASTRLEADEKLFF. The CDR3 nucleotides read TGTGCCAGCACCCGGCTCGAGGCTGATGAAAAACTGTTTTTT.

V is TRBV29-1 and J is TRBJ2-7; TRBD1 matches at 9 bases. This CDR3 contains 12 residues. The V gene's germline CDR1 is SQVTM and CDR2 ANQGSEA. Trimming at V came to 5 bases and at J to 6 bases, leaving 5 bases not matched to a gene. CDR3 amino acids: CSVRGQGTEQYV. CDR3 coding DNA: TGCAGCGTTAGAGGACAGGGGACCGAGCAGTACGTC.

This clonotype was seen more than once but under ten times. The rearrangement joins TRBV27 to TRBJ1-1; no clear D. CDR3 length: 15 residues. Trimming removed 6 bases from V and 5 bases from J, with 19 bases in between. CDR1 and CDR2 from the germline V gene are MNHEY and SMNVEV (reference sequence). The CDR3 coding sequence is TGTGCCAGCAGGAGAAGCTCGGCCGGGGAAACTGAAGCTTTCTTT. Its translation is CASRRSSAGETEAFF.

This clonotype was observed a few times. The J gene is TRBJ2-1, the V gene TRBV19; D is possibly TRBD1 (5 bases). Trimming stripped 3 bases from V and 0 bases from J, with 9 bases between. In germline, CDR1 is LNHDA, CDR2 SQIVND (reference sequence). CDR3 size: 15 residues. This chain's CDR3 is CASSISQGSYNEQFF. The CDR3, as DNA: TGTGCCAGTAGTATCTCGCAGGGCTCCTACAATGAGCAGTTCTTC.

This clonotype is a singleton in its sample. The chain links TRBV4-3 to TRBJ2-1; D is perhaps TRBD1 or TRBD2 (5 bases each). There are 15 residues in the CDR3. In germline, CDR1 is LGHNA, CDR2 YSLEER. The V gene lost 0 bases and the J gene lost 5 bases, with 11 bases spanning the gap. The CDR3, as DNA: TGCGCCAGCAGCCAAGACCCCGGGGCTCACAATGAGCAGTTCTTC. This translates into CASSQDPGAHNEQFF.

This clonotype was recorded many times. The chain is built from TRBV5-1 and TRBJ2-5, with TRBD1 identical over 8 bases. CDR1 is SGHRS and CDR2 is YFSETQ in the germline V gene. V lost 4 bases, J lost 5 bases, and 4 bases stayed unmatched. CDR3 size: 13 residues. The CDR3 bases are TGCGCCAGCAGCGGACAGGGTGGTGAGACCCAGTACTTC. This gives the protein CASSGQGGETQYF. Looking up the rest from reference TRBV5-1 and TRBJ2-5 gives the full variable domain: KAGVTQTPRYLIKTRGQQVTLSCSPISGHRSVSWYQQTPGQGLQFLFEYFSETQRNKGNFPGRFSGRQFSNSRSEMNVSTLELGDSALYLCASSGQGGETQYFGPGTRLLVL.

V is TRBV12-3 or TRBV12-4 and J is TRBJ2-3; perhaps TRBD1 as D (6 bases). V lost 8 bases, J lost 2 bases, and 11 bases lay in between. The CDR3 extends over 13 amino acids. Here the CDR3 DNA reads TGTGCCAGCCGCGGACAGCTCACAGATACGCAGTATTTT. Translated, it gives CASRGQLTDTQYF.

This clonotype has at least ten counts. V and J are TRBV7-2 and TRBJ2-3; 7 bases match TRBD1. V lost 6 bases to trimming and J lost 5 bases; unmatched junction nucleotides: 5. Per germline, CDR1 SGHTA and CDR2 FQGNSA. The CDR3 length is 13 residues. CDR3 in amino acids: CASRSQGLDTQYF. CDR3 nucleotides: TGTGCCAGCAGGTCACAGGGGTTAGATACGCAGTATTTT.

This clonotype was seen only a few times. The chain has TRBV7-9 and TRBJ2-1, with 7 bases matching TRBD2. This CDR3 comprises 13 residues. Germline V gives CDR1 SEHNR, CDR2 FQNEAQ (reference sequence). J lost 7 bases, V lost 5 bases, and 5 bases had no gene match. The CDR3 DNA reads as TGTGCCAGCAGCATAGGGGAGGGGAATGAGCAGTTCTTC. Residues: CASSIGEGNEQFF.

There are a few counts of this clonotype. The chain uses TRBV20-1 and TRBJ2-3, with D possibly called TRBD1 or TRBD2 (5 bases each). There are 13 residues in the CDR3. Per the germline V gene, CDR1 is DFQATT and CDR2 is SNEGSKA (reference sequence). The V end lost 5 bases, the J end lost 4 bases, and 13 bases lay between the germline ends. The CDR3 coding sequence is TGCAGTGCTGGGGAGCCGGGACCAGATACGCAGTATTTT. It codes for CSAGEPGPDTQYF.

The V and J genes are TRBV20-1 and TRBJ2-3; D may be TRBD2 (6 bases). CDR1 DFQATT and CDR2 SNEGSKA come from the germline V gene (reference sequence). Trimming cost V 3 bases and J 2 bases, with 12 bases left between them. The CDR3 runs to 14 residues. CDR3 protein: CSASSRGPTDTQYF. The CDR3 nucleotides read TGCAGTGCTAGTTCGCGGGGACCCACAGATACGCAGTATTTT.

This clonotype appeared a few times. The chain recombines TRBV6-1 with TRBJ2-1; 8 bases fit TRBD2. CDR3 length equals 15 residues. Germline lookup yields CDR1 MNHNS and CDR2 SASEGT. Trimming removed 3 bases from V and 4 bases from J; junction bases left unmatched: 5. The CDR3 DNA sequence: TGTGCCAGCAGTGATTTAGCGGGGCTTTACAATGAGCAGTTCTTC. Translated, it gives CASSDLAGLYNEQFF.

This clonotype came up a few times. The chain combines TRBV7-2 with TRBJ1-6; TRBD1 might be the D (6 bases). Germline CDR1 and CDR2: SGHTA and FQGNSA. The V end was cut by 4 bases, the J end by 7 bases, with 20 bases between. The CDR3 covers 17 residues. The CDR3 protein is CASSSLGARQGNSPLHF. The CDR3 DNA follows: TGTGCCAGCAGCTCGTTGGGGGCCAGGCAGGGGAATTCACCCCTCCACTTT.

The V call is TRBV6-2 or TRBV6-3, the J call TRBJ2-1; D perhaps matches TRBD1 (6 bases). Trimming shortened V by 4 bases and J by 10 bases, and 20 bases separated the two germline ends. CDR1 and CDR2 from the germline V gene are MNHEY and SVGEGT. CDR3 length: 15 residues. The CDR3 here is CASSSIRDKGEEQFF. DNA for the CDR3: TGTGCCAGCAGTTCGATCCGGGACAAGGGCGAAGAGCAGTTCTTC.

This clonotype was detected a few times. The CDR3 DNA reads as TGTGCCAGCAGCGTGGGGGGCCCGTCCTACAATGAGCAGTTCTTC. The encoded protein is CASSVGGPSYNEQFF. The chain has TRBV9 and TRBJ2-1; tentatively, D is TRBD1 or TRBD2 (6 bases each). The CDR3 consists of 15 residues. V dropped 2 bases and J dropped 1 base, with 10 bases sitting between them. Per germline, CDR1 SGDLS and CDR2 YYNGEE. Looking up the rest from reference TRBV9 and TRBJ2-1 gives the full variable domain: DSGVTQTPKHLITATGQRVTLRCSPRSGDLSVYWYQQSLDQGLQFLIQYYNGEERAKGNILERFSAQQFPDLHSELNLSSLELGDSALYFCASSVGGPSYNEQFFGPGTRLTVL.

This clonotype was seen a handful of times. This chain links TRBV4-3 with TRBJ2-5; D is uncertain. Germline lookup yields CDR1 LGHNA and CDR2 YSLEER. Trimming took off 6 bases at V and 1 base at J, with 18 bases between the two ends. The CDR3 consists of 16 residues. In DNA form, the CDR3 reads TGCGCCAGCAGTGGCAAGATCAGCCCGCTCCAAGAGACCCAGTACTTC. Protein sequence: CASSGKISPLQETQYF.

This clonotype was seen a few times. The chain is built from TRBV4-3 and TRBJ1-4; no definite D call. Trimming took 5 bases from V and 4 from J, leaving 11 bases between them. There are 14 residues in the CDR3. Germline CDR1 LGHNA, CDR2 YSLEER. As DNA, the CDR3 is TGCGCCAGCAGCTACGGGGTATTTAATGAAAAACTGTTTTTT. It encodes CASSYGVFNEKLFF.

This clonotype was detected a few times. The CDR3: CASRRTESSYNEQFF. The CDR3, as DNA: TGTGCCAGCAGAAGGACGGAAAGCTCCTACAATGAGCAGTTCTTC. The chain couples TRBV28 to TRBJ2-1; D call uncertain. Germline CDR1 and CDR2: MDHEN and SYDVKM. Trimming cost V 6 bases and J 0 bases, with 12 bases left between them. This CDR3 is built from 15 residues.